This TCR beta chain was obtained from a study of CD8 T cells in ankylosing spondylitis. Study-level results: The authors reported significant enrichment of disease-linked clones in matched ankylosing spondylitis synovial fluid. A subset of motif variants has previously been described in the synovial fluid and blood of reactive arthritis.

Concerning this clonotype itself: Its antigen is not known.

CDR3 length: 17 amino acids. V was clipped by 2 bases and J by 4 bases; unmatched bases: 9. TCRdb ran MiXCR on the 5' RACE reads and lists one entry per CDR3 protein. The sample yields 250,000 to 350,000 distinct CDR3 sequences, over 15% seen once. The receptor comes from a male donor with ankylosing spondylitis or in good health (not recorded which). What was sequenced was blood, either unsorted or a sorted T cell fraction (not recorded which). The gene calls are TRBV12-3 or TRBV12-4 and TRBJ1-3, with 9 bases matching TRBD1. This chain's CDR3 is CASSLRPGQGWGNTIYF. CDR3 in DNA: TGTGCCAGCAGTTTACGTCCGGGACAGGGATGGGGAAACACCATATATTTT.